The count of the clone carrying this T cell receptor (beta chain) is one. Antigen: not known. The V gene end was trimmed by 4 bases and the J gene end by 5 bases; junction bases not matched to a gene: 13. This CDR3 has 16 amino acids. Germline V gives CDR1 SGDLS, CDR2 YYNGEE. PCR was performed using 60 Vbeta and 13 Jbeta primers. Data came from immunoSEQ multiplex PCR; TCRdb stores just in-frame clones and leaves some out. The sample holds around 120,000 clones, around 80% seen once. The data stem from a study of cytomegalovirus exposure and HLA in healthy donors. Study-level findings and limits: Previously analyzed data showed that most TCR beta V segments were productive at a frequency of about 87% or about 30%.

This chain joins TRBV9 and TRBJ2-5, with TRBD1 matching 8 bases. This receptor was obtained from a woman aged 40 to 50 in good health and CMV-seropositive. Input material: PBMCs. Here the CDR3 reads CASSPQGQGIGETQYF. CDR3 nucleotides: TGTGCCAGCAGCCCCCAAGGACAGGGTATAGGGGAGACCCAGTACTTC. The full variable domain, rest sourced from reference TRBV9 and TRBJ2-5, is DSGVTQTPKHLITATGQRVTLRCSPRSGDLSVYWYQQSLDQGLQFLIQYYNGEERAKGNILERFSAQQFPDLHSELNLSSLELGDSALYFCASSPQGQGIGETQYFGPGTRLLVL.